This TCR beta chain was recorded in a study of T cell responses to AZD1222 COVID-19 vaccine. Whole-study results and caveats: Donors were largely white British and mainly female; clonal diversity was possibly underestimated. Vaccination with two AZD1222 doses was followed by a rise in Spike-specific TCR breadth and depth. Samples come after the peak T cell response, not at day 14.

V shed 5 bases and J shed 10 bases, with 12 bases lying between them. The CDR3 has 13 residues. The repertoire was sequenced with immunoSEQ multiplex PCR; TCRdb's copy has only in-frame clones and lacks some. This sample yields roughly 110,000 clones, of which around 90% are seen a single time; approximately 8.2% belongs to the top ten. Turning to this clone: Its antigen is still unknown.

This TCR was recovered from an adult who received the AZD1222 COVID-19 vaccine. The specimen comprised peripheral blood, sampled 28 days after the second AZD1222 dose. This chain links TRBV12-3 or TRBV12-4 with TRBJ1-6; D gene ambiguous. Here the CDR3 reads CASSSGKGSPLHF. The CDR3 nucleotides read TGTGCCAGCAGTAGCGGGAAGGGATCACCCCTCCACTTT.